Listed below are T cell receptor beta chains from one sample, sequenced in a study of T cells in Graves' hyperthyroidism and ophthalmopathy. Each CDR3 protein is one row after TCRdb ran MiXCR on the multiplex PCR reads. The sample consists of around 570,000 distinct CDR3 sequences, just under 20% of them appearing once. The source material was blood. The receptors come from a man aged 35 to 55 with Graves' ophthalmopathy. The CDR3 runs from the conserved cysteine through the conserved F or W. The order of the fields is D gene, J gene, V gene, clone size, CDR3 DNA, CDR3 protein. The D gene is left open where the match is weak. A row's size may be missing; if present it is once, few, many or a size class.

D gene: TRBD2
J gene: TRBJ2-1
V gene: TRBV11-2
clone size: .
CDR3 DNA: TGTGCCAGCAGCTCCCGTAGCGGGGGCCGCTCCTACAATGAGCAGTTCTTC
CDR3 protein: CASSSRSGGRSYNEQFF

D gene: TRBD2
J gene: TRBJ2-1
V gene: TRBV11-2
clone size: few
CDR3 DNA: TGTGCCAGTACCCCTGGTAGCGGGAGCTACAATGAGCAGTTCTTC
CDR3 protein: CASTPGSGSYNEQFF

D gene: .
J gene: TRBJ1-2
V gene: TRBV28
clone size: many
CDR3 DNA: TGTGCCAGCAGCCTATGGGGGGGGAACAGAGACTATGGCTACACCTTC
CDR3 protein: CASSLWGGNRDYGYTF

D gene: TRBD1
J gene: TRBJ1-1
V gene: TRBV6-5
clone size: .
CDR3 DNA: TGTGCCAGCAGTTACGACAGGGATGCTTTCTTT
CDR3 protein: CASSYDRDAFF

D gene: .
J gene: TRBJ1-4
V gene: TRBV20-1
clone size: .
CDR3 DNA: TGCAGTGCTAGAGATCCGCGGACGGATGAAAAACTGTTTTTT
CDR3 protein: CSARDPRTDEKLFF

D gene: .
J gene: TRBJ1-4
V gene: TRBV6-1
clone size: few
CDR3 DNA: TGTGCCACCAAGTCGAGTTCAACTAATGAAAAACTGTTTTTT
CDR3 protein: CATKSSSTNEKLFF

D gene: .
J gene: TRBJ1-1
V gene: TRBV6-1
clone size: many
CDR3 DNA: TGTGCCAGCAGGGACTCAGGGGTCACTGAAGCTTTCTTT
CDR3 protein: CASRDSGVTEAFF

D gene: TRBD1
J gene: TRBJ2-5
V gene: TRBV28
clone size: many
CDR3 DNA: TGTGCCAGCACGACCACCAGGACAGGGGGCATCGAGACCCAGTACTTC
CDR3 protein: CASTTTRTGGIETQYF

D gene: .
J gene: TRBJ2-1
V gene: TRBV27
clone size: few
CDR3 DNA: TGTGCCAGCAGAGAGGGGTCAGTCTACAATGAGCAGTTCTTC
CDR3 protein: CASREGSVYNEQFF

D gene: .
J gene: TRBJ2-2
V gene: TRBV19
clone size: .
CDR3 DNA: TGTGCCAGTAGTATTGACCCGACACAGGCCCTGACCGGGGAGCTGTTTTTT
CDR3 protein: CASSIDPTQALTGELFF

D gene: .
J gene: TRBJ2-7
V gene: TRBV7-2
clone size: many
CDR3 DNA: TGTGCCAGCAGCCGACCGCTTAAGGGGAGGAGGGGTGATTGGGTTTACGAGCAGTACTTC
CDR3 protein: CASSRPLKGRRGDWVYEQYF

D gene: TRBD2
J gene: TRBJ2-1
V gene: TRBV4-3
clone size: few
CDR3 DNA: TGCGCCAGCAGCCTCGGGACTAGCGGGAGGAGGCTTTACAATGAGCAGTTCTTC
CDR3 protein: CASSLGTSGRRLYNEQFF

D gene: .
J gene: TRBJ1-3
V gene: TRBV9
clone size: .
CDR3 DNA: TGTGCCAGCAGCGTAGGAGGACAAGGAGAGACCATATATTTT
CDR3 protein: CASSVGGQGETIYF

D gene: .
J gene: TRBJ2-3
V gene: TRBV5-6
clone size: .
CDR3 DNA: TGTGCCAGCCGGACATTCACAGATACGCAGTATTTT
CDR3 protein: CASRTFTDTQYF

D gene: TRBD2
J gene: TRBJ2-1
V gene: TRBV20-1
clone size: many
CDR3 DNA: TGCAGTGCCACACAGATAGCGGGGGGGAACAATGAGCAGTTCTTC
CDR3 protein: CSATQIAGGNNEQFF

D gene: .
J gene: TRBJ2-1
V gene: TRBV12-3/TRBV12-4
clone size: many
CDR3 DNA: TGTGCCAGCAGTTTAGGCGACAGTTCAATGGATGAGCAGTTCTTC
CDR3 protein: CASSLGDSSMDEQFF

D gene: TRBD2
J gene: TRBJ2-1
V gene: TRBV20-1
clone size: .
CDR3 DNA: TGCAGTGCAAGGGGCCGCGGGAGTAGGGATGAGCAGTTCTTC
CDR3 protein: CSARGRGSRDEQFF

D gene: TRBD1
J gene: TRBJ2-6
V gene: TRBV6-1
clone size: many
CDR3 DNA: TGTGCCAGCAGTTCCCCGGACAGGGGTAACGTCCTGACTTTC
CDR3 protein: CASSSPDRGNVLTF

D gene: TRBD1
J gene: TRBJ2-5
V gene: TRBV14
clone size: few
CDR3 DNA: TGTGCCAGCAGTCGGACAGGGACGGGCCAAGAGACCCAGTACTTC
CDR3 protein: CASSRTGTGQETQYF

D gene: .
J gene: TRBJ2-7
V gene: TRBV6-1
clone size: few
CDR3 DNA: TGTGCCAGCTCCCGCGGGGTATCCTCCTACGAGCAGTACTTC
CDR3 protein: CASSRGVSSYEQYF

D gene: .
J gene: TRBJ2-1
V gene: TRBV6-6
clone size: few
CDR3 DNA: TGTGCCAGCAGTTACTCGCTGGTATACAATGAGCAGTTCTTC
CDR3 protein: CASSYSLVYNEQFF

D gene: .
J gene: TRBJ2-7
V gene: TRBV7-2
clone size: many
CDR3 DNA: TGTGCCAGCAGCGTACAGGGTAATGCGGACGAGCAGTACTTC
CDR3 protein: CASSVQGNADEQYF

D gene: .
J gene: TRBJ1-2
V gene: TRBV10-2
clone size: .
CDR3 DNA: TGCGCCAGCAGTGTGCAGGGACTGAACTATGGCTACACCTTC
CDR3 protein: CASSVQGLNYGYTF

D gene: .
J gene: TRBJ2-2
V gene: TRBV29-1
clone size: .
CDR3 DNA: TGCAGCGGCACTTTGAACACCGGGGAGCTGTTTTTT
CDR3 protein: CSGTLNTGELFF

D gene: .
J gene: TRBJ2-6
V gene: TRBV9
clone size: .
CDR3 DNA: TGTGCCAGCAGCGATTGGAGCTCTGGGGCCAACGTCCTGACTTTC
CDR3 protein: CASSDWSSGANVLTF

D gene: TRBD1
J gene: TRBJ2-7
V gene: TRBV24-1
clone size: .
CDR3 DNA: TGTGCCACCAGTGATTGGGGACAGGGCACCTCCTACGAGCAGTACTTC
CDR3 protein: CATSDWGQGTSYEQYF

D gene: .
J gene: TRBJ2-1
V gene: TRBV7-9
clone size: .
CDR3 DNA: TGTGCCAGCAGCCAAGATATGCTGGGGGGCAATGAGCAGTTCTTC
CDR3 protein: CASSQDMLGGNEQFF

D gene: .
J gene: TRBJ2-1
V gene: TRBV28
clone size: many
CDR3 DNA: TGTGCCAGCAGTTTAAGGGTAGCGCCCTACAATGAGCAGTTCTTC
CDR3 protein: CASSLRVAPYNEQFF

D gene: .
J gene: TRBJ2-7
V gene: TRBV28
clone size: many
CDR3 DNA: TGTGCCAGCAGTTTAGCCGGGAAGGCCTACGAGCAGTACTTC
CDR3 protein: CASSLAGKAYEQYF

D gene: .
J gene: TRBJ2-7
V gene: TRBV6-1
clone size: many
CDR3 DNA: TGTGCCAGCAGGGGTGAAGGGGGACGATGGTACGAGCAGTACTTC
CDR3 protein: CASRGEGGRWYEQYF

D gene: TRBD2
J gene: TRBJ2-1
V gene: TRBV9
clone size: .
CDR3 DNA: TGTGCCAGCAGCCCCCGGTTCCCGGGGGGCTACAATGAGCAGTTCTTC
CDR3 protein: CASSPRFPGGYNEQFF

D gene: .
J gene: TRBJ1-6
V gene: TRBV6-1
clone size: few
CDR3 DNA: TGTGCCAGCAGTGAAGTGGAGGCCCGGAATTCACCCCTCCACTTT
CDR3 protein: CASSEVEARNSPLHF

D gene: TRBD1
J gene: TRBJ2-2
V gene: TRBV14
clone size: .
CDR3 DNA: TGTGCCAGCAGCCTTCCGGGACAGGGGGCGACCGGGGAGCTGTTTTTT
CDR3 protein: CASSLPGQGATGELFF

D gene: TRBD2
J gene: TRBJ2-1
V gene: TRBV20-1
clone size: .
CDR3 DNA: TGCAGTGCTACACGGGGGGGGGAGCAGTTCTTC
CDR3 protein: CSATRGGEQFF

D gene: TRBD1
J gene: TRBJ2-2
V gene: TRBV27
clone size: .
CDR3 DNA: TGTGCCAGCAGTTTACAGCCTAGGGGGCTAGCCGAGAGTGGGGAGCTGTTTTTT
CDR3 protein: CASSLQPRGLAESGELFF

D gene: .
J gene: TRBJ2-7
V gene: TRBV11-2
clone size: many
CDR3 DNA: TGTGCCAGCAGCCACTTAGGGGGCTACGAGCAGTACTTC
CDR3 protein: CASSHLGGYEQYF

D gene: .
J gene: TRBJ1-1
V gene: TRBV7-9
clone size: few
CDR3 DNA: TGTGCCAGCAGCGTTTTGGAGAACACTGAAGCTTTCTTT
CDR3 protein: CASSVLENTEAFF

D gene: .
J gene: TRBJ2-1
V gene: TRBV15
clone size: .
CDR3 DNA: TGTGCCACCAGCTCCCCCGGGGGACTTCCTGAGCAGTTCTTC
CDR3 protein: CATSSPGGLPEQFF

D gene: .
J gene: TRBJ2-7
V gene: TRBV10-3
clone size: many
CDR3 DNA: TGTGCCATCAGTGGGGGGGTCGGTGCGGGGCTATACGAGCAGTACTTC
CDR3 protein: CAISGGVGAGLYEQYF

D gene: .
J gene: TRBJ2-7
V gene: TRBV20-1
clone size: many
CDR3 DNA: TGCAGTGCTTGGACGGGCGGGCTAGTCTACGAGCAGTACTTC
CDR3 protein: CSAWTGGLVYEQYF

D gene: TRBD2
J gene: TRBJ2-5
V gene: TRBV12-3/TRBV12-4
clone size: many
CDR3 DNA: TGTGCCAGCACCCCGCAGGGAGGGGAGACCCAGTACTTC
CDR3 protein: CASTPQGGETQYF

D gene: TRBD1
J gene: TRBJ2-5
V gene: TRBV12-3/TRBV12-4
clone size: few
CDR3 DNA: TGTGCCAGCACTTCACGGACAGGGGGACTGACCCAGTACTTC
CDR3 protein: CASTSRTGGLTQYF

D gene: .
J gene: TRBJ1-1
V gene: TRBV2
clone size: .
CDR3 DNA: TGTGCCAGCAGCTCCCCGGGACGGAGTTTAACTGAAGCTTTCTTT
CDR3 protein: CASSSPGRSLTEAFF

D gene: .
J gene: TRBJ1-2
V gene: TRBV20-1
clone size: .
CDR3 DNA: TGCAGTGCTAGACCCACCCAAGGGGACTATGGCTACACCTTC
CDR3 protein: CSARPTQGDYGYTF

D gene: .
J gene: TRBJ1-1
V gene: TRBV5-1
clone size: many
CDR3 DNA: TGCGCCAGCAGCTTAGGGGACGGGACTGAAGCTTTCTTT
CDR3 protein: CASSLGDGTEAFF

D gene: TRBD1
J gene: TRBJ1-3
V gene: TRBV24-1
clone size: few
CDR3 DNA: TGTGCCACCAGTGACCCGACAGGGGGAGAAAACACCATATATTTT
CDR3 protein: CATSDPTGGENTIYF

D gene: .
J gene: TRBJ1-5
V gene: TRBV7-8
clone size: .
CDR3 DNA: TGTGCCAGCAGCTGGGACAATCCGGAGGATCAGCCCCAGCATTTT
CDR3 protein: CASSWDNPEDQPQHF

D gene: .
J gene: TRBJ1-1
V gene: TRBV5-1
clone size: .
CDR3 DNA: TGCGCCAGCAGCTTTCGCGGATCCACGGGGCGTTCGAACACTGAAGCTTTCTTT
CDR3 protein: CASSFRGSTGRSNTEAFF

D gene: TRBD2
J gene: TRBJ2-3
V gene: TRBV11-2
clone size: many
CDR3 DNA: TGTGCCAGCAGCTTAGCTGCGGGGGGCGCTACGCAGTATTTT
CDR3 protein: CASSLAAGGATQYF

D gene: TRBD1
J gene: TRBJ1-1
V gene: TRBV7-2
clone size: few
CDR3 DNA: TGTGCCAGCAGCTTAGCCGGCCAGGGGGGAGCTGAAGCTTTCTTT
CDR3 protein: CASSLAGQGGAEAFF

D gene: .
J gene: TRBJ2-7
V gene: TRBV20-1
clone size: many
CDR3 DNA: TGCAGTGGAGCAGGAGGGACCTACGAGCAGTACTTC
CDR3 protein: CSGAGGTYEQYF

D gene: .
J gene: TRBJ1-4
V gene: TRBV20-1
clone size: few
CDR3 DNA: TGCAGTGCGTCCGACCGAAGGGGGGGTGAAAAACTGTTTTTT
CDR3 protein: CSASDRRGGEKLFF

D gene: .
J gene: TRBJ1-3
V gene: TRBV20-1
clone size: .
CDR3 DNA: TGCAGTGCTAGAGAGCAGACTGGAAACACCATATATTTT
CDR3 protein: CSAREQTGNTIYF

D gene: TRBD2
J gene: TRBJ2-7
V gene: TRBV7-9
clone size: .
CDR3 DNA: TGTGCCAGCAGCTCGCCGACTAGCGGGAGGAGGTACGAGCAGTACTTC
CDR3 protein: CASSSPTSGRRYEQYF

D gene: TRBD2
J gene: TRBJ2-1
V gene: TRBV6-1
clone size: few
CDR3 DNA: TGTGCCAGCAGTGCGACTAGCGGGAGACTCTACAATGAGCAGTTCTTC
CDR3 protein: CASSATSGRLYNEQFF

D gene: .
J gene: TRBJ2-7
V gene: TRBV7-2
clone size: .
CDR3 DNA: TGTGCCAGCAGCTTCAGGACAAGGGGCATTTTCGAGCAGTACTTC
CDR3 protein: CASSFRTRGIFEQYF

D gene: .
J gene: TRBJ1-1
V gene: TRBV29-1
clone size: few
CDR3 DNA: TGCAGCGTTGAAGATTTTGGTTGGGACATCATGAACACTGAAGCTTTCTTT
CDR3 protein: CSVEDFGWDIMNTEAFF